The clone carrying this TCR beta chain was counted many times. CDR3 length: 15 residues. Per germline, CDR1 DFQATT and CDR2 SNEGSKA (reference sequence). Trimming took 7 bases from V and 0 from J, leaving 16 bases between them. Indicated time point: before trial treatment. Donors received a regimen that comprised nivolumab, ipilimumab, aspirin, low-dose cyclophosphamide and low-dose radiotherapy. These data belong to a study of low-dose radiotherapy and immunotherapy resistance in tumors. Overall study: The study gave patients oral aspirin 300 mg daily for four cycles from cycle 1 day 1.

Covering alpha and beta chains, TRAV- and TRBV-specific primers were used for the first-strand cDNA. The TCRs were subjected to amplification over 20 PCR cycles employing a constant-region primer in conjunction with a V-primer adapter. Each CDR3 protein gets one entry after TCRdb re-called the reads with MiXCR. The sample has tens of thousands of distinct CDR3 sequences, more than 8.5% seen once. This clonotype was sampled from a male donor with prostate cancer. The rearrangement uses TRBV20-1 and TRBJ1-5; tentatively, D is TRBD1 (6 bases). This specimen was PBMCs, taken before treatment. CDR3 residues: CSVTEGGSSNQPQHF. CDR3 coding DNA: TGCAGTGTAACGGAGGGGGGGAGTAGCAATCAGCCCCAGCATTTT.